The table lists the clone carrying this T cell receptor (beta chain) with a count of one. The sample is drawn from a study of breast tumors, draining lymph nodes, adjacent tissues. Breast cancer patients provided tissue from their axillary draining lymph nodes. With V trimmed by 1 base and J by 2 bases, 3 bases remained unmatched. CDR1 and CDR2 from the germline V gene are LGHNA and YNFKEQ. The CDR3 loop spans 16 amino acids. TCRdb independently ran MiXCR on the multiplex PCR reads; one entry per CDR3 protein. This table holds more than 200,000 distinct CDR3 sequences, about 30% found once. The chain joins TRBV4-2 to TRBJ2-7; 12 bases are shared with TRBD2. The TCR originated in a female donor with breast cancer. Some clones in this sample may be carry-over from other donors' samples. The sample comprised axillary lymph node tissue. The chain's CDR3 is CASSQGTSGDPYEQYF. The DNA of the CDR3 is TGTGCCAGCAGCCAAGGGACTAGCGGGGACCCCTACGAGCAGTACTTC.